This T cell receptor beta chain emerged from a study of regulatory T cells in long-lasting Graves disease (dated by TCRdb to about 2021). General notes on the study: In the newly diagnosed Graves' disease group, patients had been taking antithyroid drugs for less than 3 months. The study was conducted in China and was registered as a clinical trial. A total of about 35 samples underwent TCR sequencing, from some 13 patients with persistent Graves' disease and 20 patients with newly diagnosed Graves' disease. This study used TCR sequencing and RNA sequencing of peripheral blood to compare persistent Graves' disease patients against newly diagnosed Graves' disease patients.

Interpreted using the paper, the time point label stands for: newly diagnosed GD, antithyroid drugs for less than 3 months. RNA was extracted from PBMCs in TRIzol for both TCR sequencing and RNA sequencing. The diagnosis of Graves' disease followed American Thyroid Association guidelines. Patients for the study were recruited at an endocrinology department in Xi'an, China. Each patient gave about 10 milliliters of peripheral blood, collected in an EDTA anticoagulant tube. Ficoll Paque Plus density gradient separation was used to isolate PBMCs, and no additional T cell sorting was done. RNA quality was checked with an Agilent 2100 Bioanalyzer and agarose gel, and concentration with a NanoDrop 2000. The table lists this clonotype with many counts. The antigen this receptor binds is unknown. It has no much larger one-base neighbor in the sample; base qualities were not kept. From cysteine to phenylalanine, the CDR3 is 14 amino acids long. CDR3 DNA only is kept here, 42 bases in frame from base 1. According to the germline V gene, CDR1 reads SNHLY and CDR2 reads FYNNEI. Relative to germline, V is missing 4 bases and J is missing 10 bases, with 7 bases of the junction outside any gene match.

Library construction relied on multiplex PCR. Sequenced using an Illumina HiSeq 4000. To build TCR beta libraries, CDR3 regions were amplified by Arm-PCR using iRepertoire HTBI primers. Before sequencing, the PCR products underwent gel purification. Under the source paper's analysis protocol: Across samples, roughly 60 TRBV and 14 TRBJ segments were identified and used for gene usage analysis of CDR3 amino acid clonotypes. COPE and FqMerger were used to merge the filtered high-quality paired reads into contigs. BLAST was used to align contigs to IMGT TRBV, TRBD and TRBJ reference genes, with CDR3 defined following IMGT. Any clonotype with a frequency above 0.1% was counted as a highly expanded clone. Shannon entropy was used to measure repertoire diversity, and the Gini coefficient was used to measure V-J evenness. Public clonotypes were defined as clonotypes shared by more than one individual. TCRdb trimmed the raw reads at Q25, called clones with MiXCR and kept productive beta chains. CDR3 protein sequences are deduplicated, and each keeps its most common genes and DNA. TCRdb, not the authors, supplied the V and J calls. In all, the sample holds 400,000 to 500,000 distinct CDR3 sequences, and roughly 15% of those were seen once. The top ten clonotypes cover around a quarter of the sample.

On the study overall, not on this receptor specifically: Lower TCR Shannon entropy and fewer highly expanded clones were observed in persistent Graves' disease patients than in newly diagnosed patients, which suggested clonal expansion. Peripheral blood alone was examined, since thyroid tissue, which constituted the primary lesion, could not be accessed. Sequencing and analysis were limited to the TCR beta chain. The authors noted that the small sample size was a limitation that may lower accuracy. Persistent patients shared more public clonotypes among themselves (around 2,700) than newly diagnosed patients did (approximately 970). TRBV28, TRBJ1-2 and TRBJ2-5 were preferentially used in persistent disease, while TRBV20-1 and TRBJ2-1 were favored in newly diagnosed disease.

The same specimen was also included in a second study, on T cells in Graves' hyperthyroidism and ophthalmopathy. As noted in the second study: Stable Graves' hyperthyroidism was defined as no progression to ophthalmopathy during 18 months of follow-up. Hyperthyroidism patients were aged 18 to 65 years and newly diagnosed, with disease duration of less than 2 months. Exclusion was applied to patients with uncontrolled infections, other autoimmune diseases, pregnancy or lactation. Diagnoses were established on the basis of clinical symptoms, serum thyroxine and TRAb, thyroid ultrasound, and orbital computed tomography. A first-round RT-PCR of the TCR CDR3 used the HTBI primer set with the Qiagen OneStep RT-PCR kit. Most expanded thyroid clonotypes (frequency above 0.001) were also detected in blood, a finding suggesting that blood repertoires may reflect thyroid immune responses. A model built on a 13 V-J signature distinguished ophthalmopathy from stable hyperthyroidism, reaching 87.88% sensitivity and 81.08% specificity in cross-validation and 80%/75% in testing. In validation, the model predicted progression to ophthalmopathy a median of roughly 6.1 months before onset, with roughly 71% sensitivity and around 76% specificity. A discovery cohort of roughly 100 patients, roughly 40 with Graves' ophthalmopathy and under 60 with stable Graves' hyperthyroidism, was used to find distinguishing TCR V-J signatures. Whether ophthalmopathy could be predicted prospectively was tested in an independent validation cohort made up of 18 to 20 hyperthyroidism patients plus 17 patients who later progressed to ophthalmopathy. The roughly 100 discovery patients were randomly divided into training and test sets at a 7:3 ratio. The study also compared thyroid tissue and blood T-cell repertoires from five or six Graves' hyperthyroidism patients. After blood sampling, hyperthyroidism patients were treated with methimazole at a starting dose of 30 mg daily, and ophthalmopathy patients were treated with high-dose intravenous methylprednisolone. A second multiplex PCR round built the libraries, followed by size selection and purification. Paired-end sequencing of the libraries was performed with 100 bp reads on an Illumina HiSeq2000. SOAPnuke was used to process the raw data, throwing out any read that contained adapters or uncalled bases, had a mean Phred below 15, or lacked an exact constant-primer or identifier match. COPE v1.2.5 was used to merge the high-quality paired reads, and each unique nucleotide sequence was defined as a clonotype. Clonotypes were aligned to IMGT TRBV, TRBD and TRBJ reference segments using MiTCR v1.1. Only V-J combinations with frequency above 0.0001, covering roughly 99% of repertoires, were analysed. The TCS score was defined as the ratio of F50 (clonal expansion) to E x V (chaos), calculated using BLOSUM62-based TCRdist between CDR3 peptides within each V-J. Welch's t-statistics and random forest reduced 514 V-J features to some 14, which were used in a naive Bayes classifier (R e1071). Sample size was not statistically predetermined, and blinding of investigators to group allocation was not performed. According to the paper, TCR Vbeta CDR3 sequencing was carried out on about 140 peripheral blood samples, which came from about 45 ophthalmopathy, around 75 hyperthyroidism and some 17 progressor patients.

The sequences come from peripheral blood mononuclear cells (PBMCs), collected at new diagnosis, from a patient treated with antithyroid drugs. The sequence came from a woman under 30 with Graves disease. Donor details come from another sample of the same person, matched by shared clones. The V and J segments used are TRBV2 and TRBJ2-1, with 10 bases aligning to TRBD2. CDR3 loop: CASSGTSGPREQFF. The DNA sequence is TGTGCCAGCAGTGGGACTAGCGGTCCGAGGGAGCAGTTCTTC.